This TCR beta chain was captured by sequencing in a study of T cell repertoires in cytomegalovirus infection. Turning to the study itself: Through public TCR beta signatures, both CMV infection and matching HLA type were indicated.

This clonotype was observed many times. Its cognate antigen is unknown. V was cut by 4 bases and J by 1 base, with 13 bases left in between. This CDR3 is 15 amino acids long. CDR1 and CDR2 from the germline V gene are SEHNR and FQNEAQ (reference sequence). Study outcomes and limitations: Cumulated frequencies of public TCR beta families served to identify carriers of CMV plus the relevant HLA. What dominated the ex vivo response were HLA-C-restricted CMV-specific TCR beta clonotypes.

Each CDR3 protein is one row after TCRdb ran MiXCR on the reads. The sample yields about 530,000 distinct CDR3 sequences, about a quarter seen once. This clonotype was sampled from a human donor in good health (CMV status not recorded). Some clones in this sample may be carry-over from other donors' samples. The chain employs TRBV7-9 and TRBJ1-1, with no clear D. The sequenced material came from PBMCs. The CDR3 region is CASSSFRDQNTEAFF. CDR3 in DNA: TGTGCCAGCAGCTCCTTCCGAGATCAGAACACTGAAGCTTTCTTT.